This T cell receptor beta chain was retrieved from a study of T-cell memory formation after mild COVID-19. Looking at the study overall: Among the donors, TCR clusters were largely specific to each donor.

Findings of the study overall: Still unconfirmed is whether the second-wave clones peaking on day 37 recognized SARS-CoV-2. CD8+ contracting clones occupied EMRA, while CD4+ ones occupied mainly CM and EM. Researchers found some responding clones in pre-infection memory, a sign that cross-reactive memory joined.

TCRdb recomputed calls from the 5' RACE reads with MiXCR, one row per CDR3 protein. This sample carries around 200,000 distinct CDR3 sequences, under 20% of them seen once, and the ten largest clones take 3.9%. This CDR3 contains 15 residues. Trimming took 4 bases from V and 6 from J; bases not matched to a gene: 5. The germline gives CDR1 SGHTA, CDR2 FQGNSA. Comments on this clonotype: The antigen remains unidentified.

Specimen: PBMCs or a T cell subset sorted from them (not recorded which). The clonotype comes from a man aged 18 to 29 who had mild COVID-19 (a few samples of this study predate the infection). Cell type and time point are not known. V gene TRBV7-2 combines with J gene TRBJ2-2, with 10 bases aligning to TRBD1. CDR3 amino acids: CASSSPGTGAGELFF. CDR3 coding DNA: TGTGCCAGCAGCTCCCCCGGGACAGGGGCCGGGGAGCTGTTTTTT.